The T cell receptor (beta chain) under discussion was sequenced for a study of blood T cell repertoires in COVID-19. Study as a whole: Some COVID-19 samples were acute and others convalescent; all came from the United States, Italy and Spain. The cDNA or gDNA used as material had been derived from T cells, B-cell-depleted T cells, or PBMCs.

The authors' processing: Amplified reference gene primers provided the basis for estimating nucleated cell counts. TCRdb keeps only in-frame clones here, not all; method: immunoSEQ multiplex PCR. The V and J calls and clone size were taken over from that table, and D and trimming were inferred from the DNA. Of 350,000 to 450,000 clones in the sample, more than 70% were seen once. The receptor was derived from a man aged 35 to 55 with acute or convalescent COVID-19. The sample comprised peripheral blood.

The CDR3 region is CASSPGGYEQYF. The CDR3 DNA is TGTGCCAGCAGCCCCGGGGGTTACGAGCAGTACTTC. The chain has TRBV9 and TRBJ2-7; possibly TRBD2 for D (6 bases). Germline V gives CDR1 SGDLS, CDR2 YYNGEE. V shed 4 bases and J shed 4 bases, with 9 bases lying between them. The CDR3 is 12 amino acids.